The T cell receptor (beta chain) described here comes from a study of blood T cell repertoires in COVID-19. Whole-study context: Samples representing acute and convalescent COVID-19 were sourced from the United States, Italy and Spain. Sources were T cells, B-cell-depleted T cells, or PBMCs; the material itself was cDNA or gDNA.

The study drew participants aged about 18 to 89 years from 20 to 30 US areas. Recovered participants had two consecutive negative NP/OP PCR tests, healthcare professional clearance, or symptom resolution. The table came from immunoSEQ multiplex PCR; TCRdb's copy has only in-frame clones and leaves some out. Here the sample spans nearly 400,000 clones, roughly 90% being singletons. Trimming removed 5 bases from V and 5 bases from J, with 10 bases in between. Germline V gene sequence: CDR1 LGHDT, CDR2 YNNKEL (reference sequence). The CDR3 totals 12 residues. This clone was counted a single time. Sequenced input: PBMCs or T cells enriched from blood (not recorded which). The rearrangement uses TRBV3-1 (or the pseudogene TRBV3-2) and TRBJ2-7; possible D gene TRBD2, 6 bases. This receptor was obtained from a woman aged 30 to 39 who had recovered from COVID-19. CDR3: CASSSGGNEQYF. Here the CDR3 DNA reads TGTGCCAGCAGCTCCGGAGGGAACGAGCAGTACTTC.